The 24 T cell receptor beta chains presented below share a single source sample, sequenced in a study of identical twins. TCRdb re-analysed the 5' RACE reads in MiXCR, keeping a single row per CDR3 protein. The table shows hundreds of thousands of distinct CDR3 sequences, with roughly 8.6% occurring only once. These data were also reused for a study on yellow fever vaccine responses in identical twins.

The specimen was memory (CD45RO+) T cells sorted from blood. All receptors derive from a woman aged 18-30 years in good health.

The chain is built from TRBV12-3 or TRBV12-4 and TRBJ2-1, with TRBD1 as a possible D gene (6 bases). V lost 0 bases and J lost 6, with 12 bases in between. This CDR3 comprises 15 residues. CDR3 region: CASSLATGNVNEQFF. The CDR3, as DNA: TGTGCCAGCAGTTTAGCGACAGGTAATGTCAATGAGCAGTTCTTC.

Ten or more counts support this clonotype. The chain recombines TRBV5-1 with TRBJ1-4; a possible D gene is TRBD1 (5 bases). Germline CDR1 and CDR2: SGHRS and YFSETQ. Trimming stripped 3 bases from V and 7 bases from J, with 13 bases between. This CDR3 has 14 residues. CDR3 amino acids: CASSSGLEGEKLFF. The CDR3 bases are TGCGCCAGCAGCTCGGGACTAGAGGGTGAAAAACTGTTTTTT.

This clonotype was seen at least ten times. The chain carries TRBV4-2 and TRBJ2-1; 11 nucleotides agree with TRBD2. V gave up 0 bases and J gave up 9 bases; unmatched junction bases: 10. This CDR3 spans 17 amino acids. Germline V gene data show CDR1 as LGHNA and CDR2 as YNFKEQ. CDR3: CASSQDTSGSKNSEQFF. The CDR3 region has the DNA TGTGCCAGCAGCCAAGACACTAGCGGGAGTAAAAACAGTGAGCAGTTCTTC.

In this sample, this clonotype turned up a few times. This chain joins TRBV24-1 and TRBJ2-1; either TRBD1 or TRBD2 may supply D (5 bases each). The CDR3 is 14 residues long. From germline, CDR1 is KGHDR and CDR2 SFDVKD. The V gene lost 0 bases and the J gene lost 11 bases, with 13 bases spanning the gap. CDR3 nucleotides: TGTGCCACCAGTGATTTGGTTGAGGGGTCCAAGCAGTTCTTC. Translated: CATSDLVEGSKQFF.

This clonotype was counted many times. V usage is TRBV20-1 and J usage is TRBJ2-1, with D perhaps TRBD1 (5 bases). Deletions cut 6 bases from V and 6 bases from J, with 18 bases between. The CDR3 is 14 residues long. Germline V gene sequence: CDR1 DFQATT, CDR2 SNEGSKA (reference sequence). CDR3 region: CSAPRVGEGNEQFF. For the CDR3, the DNA is TGCAGTGCCCCTAGGGTAGGGGAAGGCAATGAGCAGTTCTTC.

This chain connects TRBV20-1 to TRBJ2-1; D possibly corresponds to TRBD2 (5 bases). The CDR3 contains 12 residues. V lost 7 bases, J lost 5 bases, and 12 bases lay in between. CDR1 is DFQATT, CDR2 SNEGSKA, per germline (reference sequence). The DNA for the CDR3 is TGCAGTGAACGAGGACTTGACAATGAGCAGTTCTTC. Translating it yields CSERGLDNEQFF.

The rearrangement uses TRBV20-1 and TRBJ1-2; D is unresolved. This CDR3 region has 13 residues. Germline CDR1 is DFQATT and CDR2 is SNEGSKA (reference sequence). CDR3 in DNA: TGCAGCGGCGAACCCCCTGTAGCTATAAGCTACACCTTC. Translated, it gives CSGEPPVAISYTF.

The DNA of the CDR3 is TGCAGTGCTAGAGATCGTAGCCCCGGGGAGCTGTTTTTT. Its translation is CSARDRSPGELFF. The rearrangement joins TRBV20-1 to TRBJ2-2; D unresolved. This CDR3 contains 13 residues. Deletions cut 0 bases from V and 6 bases from J, with 8 bases between. Germline values: CDR1 DFQATT, CDR2 SNEGSKA (reference sequence).

This clonotype has more than one count but fewer than ten. V usage is TRBV2 and J usage is TRBJ1-1, with D hard to call. In germline, CDR1 is SNHLY, CDR2 FYNNEI. CDR3 length: 14 residues. The V end was cut by 5 bases, the J end by 0 bases, with 10 bases between. CDR3 protein: CASSRTVLNTEAFF. CDR3 coding DNA: TGTGCCAGCAGTAGAACAGTATTGAACACTGAAGCTTTCTTT. The full variable domain, its missing parts supplied by reference TRBV2 and TRBJ1-1, is EPEVTQTPSHQVTQMGQEVILRCVPISNHLYFYWYRQILGQKVEFLVSFYNNEISEKSEIFDDQFSVERPDGSNFTLKIRSTKLEDSAMYFCASSRTVLNTEAFFGQGTRLTVV.

The chain carries TRBV10-2 and TRBJ2-7, with 11 bases matching TRBD2. V shed 6 bases, J shed 5 bases, and the junction held 9 bases outside the gene matches. Germline CDR1 reads WSHSY; CDR2 reads SAAADI. The CDR3 loop spans 15 amino acids. The CDR3 is CASSPGLAGGDEQYF. Written as DNA, the CDR3 is TGCGCCAGCAGCCCGGGGCTAGCGGGAGGAGACGAGCAGTACTTC.

In its sample, this clonotype was seen many times. The V and J genes are TRBV5-1 and TRBJ2-1; TRBD2 matches at 10 bases. The CDR3 totals 17 residues. V lost 2 bases and J lost 6; bases outside the gene matches: 11. Germline values: CDR1 SGHRS, CDR2 YFSETQ. CDR3 region: CASSFSLIAGGVNEQFF. CDR3 nucleotide sequence: TGCGCCAGCAGCTTCTCCCTAATAGCGGGGGGTGTCAATGAGCAGTTCTTC. The variable domain in full, with the rest retrieved from reference TRBV5-1 and TRBJ2-1, is KAGVTQTPRYLIKTRGQQVTLSCSPISGHRSVSWYQQTPGQGLQFLFEYFSETQRNKGNFPGRFSGRQFSNSRSEMNVSTLELGDSALYLCASSFSLIAGGVNEQFFGPGTRLTVL.

This clonotype was observed a few times. The V gene is TRBV27, the J gene TRBJ1-4, with 8 bases identical to TRBD1. Germline lookup yields CDR1 MNHEY and CDR2 SMNVEV (reference sequence). V lost 5 bases and J lost 8; bases outside the gene matches: 10. There are 15 residues in the CDR3. The CDR3 bases are TGTGCCAGCAGTAAGCAGGGGGCCCTGAGGGAAAAACTGTTTTTT. This gives the protein CASSKQGALREKLFF. Complete variable domain (other parts from reference TRBV27 and TRBJ1-4): EAQVTQNPRYLITVTGKKLTVTCSQNMNHEYMSWYRQDPGLGLRQIYYSMNVEVTDKGDVPEGYKVSRKEKRNFPLILESPSPNQTSLYFCASSKQGALREKLFFGSGTQLSVL.

The chain recombines TRBV13 with TRBJ2-1; the match to TRBD2 covers 7 bases. Trimming at V came to 4 bases and at J to 1 base, leaving 10 bases not matched to a gene. Germline loops: CDR1 PRHDT, CDR2 FYEKMQ (reference sequence). The CDR3 extends over 17 amino acids. In nucleotides, the CDR3 is TGTGCCAGCAGCTCTAGAGGGAGCGGGAAGTCCTACAATGAGCAGTTCTTC. Translated: CASSSRGSGKSYNEQFF. Complete variable domain (other parts from reference TRBV13 and TRBJ2-1): AAGVIQSPRHLIKEKRETATLKCYPIPRHDTVYWYQQGPGQDPQFLISFYEKMQSDKGSIPDRFSAQQFSDYHSELNMSSLELGDSALYFCASSSRGSGKSYNEQFFGPGTRLTVL.

This clonotype has a count of ten or more. The V and J genes are TRBV5-1 and TRBJ1-2; TRBD1 is a possible D gene (5 bases). Germline V CDR1 and CDR2: SGHRS, YFSETQ. This CDR3 spans 16 amino acids. The V gene lost 1 base and the J gene lost 0 bases, with 13 bases spanning the gap. The CDR3, as DNA: TGCGCCAGCAGCTTGAGTCGGGACTCAGCTAACTATGGCTACACCTTC. Its translation: CASSLSRDSANYGYTF. Filled out from reference TRBV5-1 and TRBJ1-2, the complete variable domain reads KAGVTQTPRYLIKTRGQQVTLSCSPISGHRSVSWYQQTPGQGLQFLFEYFSETQRNKGNFPGRFSGRQFSNSRSEMNVSTLELGDSALYLCASSLSRDSANYGYTFGSGTRLTVV.

The chain couples TRBV9 to TRBJ2-1; 9 positions agree with TRBD1. Looked up from germline, CDR1 is SGDLS and CDR2 is YYNGEE. The CDR3 is 17 amino acids. Germline trimming cut 2 bases from V and 8 bases from J; bases unmatched to any gene: 14. Here the CDR3 DNA reads TGTGCCAGCAGCGTTGCCCCTGGACAGGGGTCGTGGGATGAGCAGTTCTTC. It yields the protein CASSVAPGQGSWDEQFF.

This clonotype was counted ten times or more. The chain recombines TRBV29-1 with TRBJ1-4; D is perhaps TRBD1 (5 bases). CDR1 is SQVTM, CDR2 ANQGSEA, per germline. The germline V and J ends were trimmed by 6 bases and 10 bases, with 24 bases remaining between them. The CDR3 has 15 amino acids. The CDR3 sequence is CSVAASGTEIGKLFF. The DNA of the CDR3 is TGCAGCGTGGCCGCCTCCGGGACGGAAATTGGAAAACTGTTTTTT.

The CDR3 coding sequence is TGTGCCAGCAGTCCCTCGTTGACAGGGTACGATTTCTTT. Protein sequence: CASSPSLTGYDFF. The gene calls are TRBV12-3 or TRBV12-4 and TRBJ1-1, with TRBD1 identical over 7 bases. CDR3 length equals 13 residues. J gave up 13 bases and V 5 bases, and 13 bases lay outside the gene matches.

This clonotype was seen more than once but under ten times. CDR3 DNA sequence: TGTGCCGGCAGGCGCGACGGTCCCTACGAGCAGTACGTC. Protein product: CAGRRDGPYEQYV. The chain employs TRBV28 and TRBJ2-7; no definite D call. The CDR3 length is 13 residues. Per the germline V gene, CDR1 is MDHEN and CDR2 is SYDVKM.

This clonotype appeared many times. The DNA for the CDR3 is TGTGCCAGCACCCGGACAGGGGGCGCGGGAACTGAAGCTTTCTTT. This codes for CASTRTGGAGTEAFF. V is TRBV27 and J is TRBJ1-1, with 11 bases fitting TRBD1. Germline-derived CDR1 and CDR2 are MNHEY and SMNVEV (reference sequence). The CDR3 is 15 amino acids. V lost 7 bases to trimming and J lost 5 bases; unmatched junction nucleotides: 9.

The sample holds a few counts of this clonotype. The chain links TRBV20-1 to TRBJ2-2, with 11 bases matching TRBD2. CDR1 is DFQATT, CDR2 SNEGSKA, per germline (reference sequence). The CDR3 covers 15 residues. The V segment lost 3 bases and the J segment 12 bases; nucleotides outside the gene matches: 12. CDR3 DNA: TGCAGTGCTAGTAGGGGACTAGCGGTACCGGGGCAGCTGTTTTTT. It encodes CSASRGLAVPGQLFF.

This clonotype was seen ten or more times. The V call is TRBV4-1, the J call TRBJ1-1, with D unclear. The germline gives CDR1 MGHRA, CDR2 YSYEKL. V lost 0 bases and J lost 1, with 9 bases in between. The CDR3 extends over 15 amino acids. CDR3 loop: CASSQDIQQNTEAFF. The CDR3 DNA sequence: TGCGCCAGCAGCCAAGATATTCAACAGAACACTGAAGCTTTCTTT.

The rearrangement uses TRBV5-7 and TRBJ2-1; a weak D match, TRBD2 (5 bases). TRBV5-7 is recorded as an ORF, its role being uncertain. CDR3 length: 14 amino acids. V shed 1 base and J shed 7 bases, with 12 bases lying between them. As DNA, the CDR3 is TGTGCCAGCAGCTTGTGGCTGTGCGGGAATGAGCAGTTCTTC. Translated: CASSLWLCGNEQFF.

There are many counts of this clonotype. The rearrangement uses TRBV6-5 and TRBJ2-6; no firm D call. V dropped 2 bases and J dropped 3 bases, with 8 bases sitting between them. The CDR3 covers 15 residues. Germline CDR1 MNHEY, CDR2 SVGAGI. CDR3 in amino acids: CASSYRADGANVLTF. For the CDR3, the DNA is TGTGCCAGCAGTTACAGGGCTGATGGGGCCAACGTCCTGACTTTC.

This clonotype was counted ten times or more. This chain uses TRBV12-3 or TRBV12-4 with TRBJ2-3; D call uncertain. This CDR3 has 12 amino acids. The V end was cut by 8 bases, the J end by 4 bases, with 10 bases between. As DNA, the CDR3 is TGTGCCAGCCCGCCGGCAGCAGATACGCAGTATTTT. This codes for CASPPAADTQYF.